Reported below is one T cell receptor (beta chain). The antigen is undetermined. The entry originates in a study of cytomegalovirus exposure and HLA in healthy donors. Study at large: There were over 350 genotyped donors. Of these, about 86% fell in the genetic ancestry cluster associated with self-reported Caucasian donors.

The CDR3 has 14 residues. Trimming removed 4 bases at V and 2 bases at J, with 11 bases between. Germline CDR1 and CDR2: SGHRS and YFSETQ. Both 60 Vbeta primers and 13 Jbeta primers went into the PCR. The method was immunoSEQ multiplex PCR; TCRdb's version includes in-frame clones alone and lacks a portion of them. Among some 180,000 clones listed, 75% to 85% were seen once. General observations from the study: In vitro assays verified that three CMV-associated chains recognized CMV antigens specifically.

This chain connects TRBV5-1 to TRBJ2-3, with a weak D call TRBD2 (5 bases). The sample comprised PBMCs. The source of this sequence is a woman aged 55-69 years in good health and CMV-seropositive. The CDR3 region is CASSRGGDTDTQYF. The CDR3 nucleotides read TGCGCCAGCAGCCGGGGTGGGGACACAGATACGCAGTATTTT.